These 27 T cell receptor beta chains were all obtained from the same sample, sequenced in a study of shared clonotypes between healthy human individuals. Only in-frame clones appear in the TCRdb table, and some are missing; sequencing was by immunoSEQ multiplex PCR. The sample carries about 490,000 clones, approximately 80% recorded once. The sample comprised PBMCs. Every receptor here comes from a woman aged 35 to 49 in good health. Some clones in this sample may be carry-over from other donors' samples.

This clone was counted ten times or more. Within the sample, other DNA sequences also encode this same CDR3. The chain has TRBV4-1 and TRBJ2-7, with 8 bases lining up with TRBD2. The J segment lost 3 bases and the V segment lost 2 bases, leaving 18 bases of the junction unmatched. Germline V gene lookup returns CDR1 MGHRA and CDR2 YSYEKL. This CDR3 is built from 19 residues. CDR3 sequence: CASSQFIGTLAGGFYEQYF. As DNA, the CDR3 is TGCGCCAGCAGCCAATTTATTGGGACGCTGGCGGGAGGTTTCTACGAGCAGTACTTC.

Comment on this clone: A far larger clone is one base from this, pointing to a likely read error. This rearrangement joins TRBV4-1 to TRBJ2-7; 9 nucleotides line up with TRBD1. Per the germline V gene, CDR1 is MGHRA and CDR2 is YSYEKL. This CDR3 comprises 15 residues. In DNA form, the CDR3 reads TGCGCCAGCAGCCGGTTAGGGGACAGGGCCTATGAGCAGTGCTTC. Residues: CASSRLGDRAYEQCF.

The chain links TRBV28 to TRBJ2-7; D possibly matches TRBD1 or TRBD2 (5 bases each). The CDR3 sequence is 15 residues long. Germline CDR1 MDHEN, CDR2 SYDVKM. V lost 3 bases, J lost 1 base, and 13 bases lay in between. The CDR3 here is CASSFSGRRSYEQYF. The CDR3 nucleotides are TGTGCCAGCAGTTTCTCGGGACGCCGGTCCTACGAGCAGTACTTC.

Details on this clone: Mismatch with germline at one junction end may stem from a read error. J is TRBJ2-7 and V is TRBV9; 10 bases line up with TRBD2. This CDR3 has 15 amino acids. Germline loops: CDR1 SGDLS, CDR2 YYNGEE. The CDR3 coding sequence is TGTGCCAGCAGCGCACGACCTAGCGGGGGTTACGAGCAGCACTTC. This sequence encodes CASSARPSGGYEQHF.

This clone came up a few times. This chain uses TRBV11-2 with TRBJ2-4; the D is unclear. Trimming removed 5 bases at V and 1 base at J, with 12 bases between. Germline CDR1 SGHAT, CDR2 FQNNGV. The CDR3 runs to 15 residues. DNA of the CDR3: TGTGCCAGCAGCCCAGTGGGCTGGGCCAAAAACATTCAGTACTTC. This codes for CASSPVGWAKNIQYF.

As concerns this clone: This specimen includes other DNA sequences encoding the same CDR3. The rearrangement joins TRBV7-9 to TRBJ2-2; D may be TRBD1 or TRBD2 (5 bases each). Trimming removed 0 bases at V and 4 bases at J, with 9 bases between. There are 15 residues in the CDR3. Per the germline V gene, CDR1 is SEHNR and CDR2 is FQNEAQ (reference sequence). In DNA form, the CDR3 reads TGTGCCAGCAGCTTAGCAGGGGACGGCACCGGGGAGCTGTTTTTT. This translates into CASSLAGDGTGELFF.

This clone was seen more than once but under ten times. CDR3 in amino acids: CASSQRPQETQYF. CDR3 in DNA: TGTGCCAGCAGTCAACGGCCCCAAGAGACCCAGTACTTC. The chain employs TRBV7-6 and TRBJ2-5; D not resolved. Germline V CDR1 and CDR2: SGHVS, FNYEAQ. This CDR3 contains 13 residues. Trimming stripped 6 bases from V and 1 base from J, with 9 bases between.

This chain joins TRBV7-9 and TRBJ2-5; 8 positions agree with TRBD2. Germline CDR1 is SEHNR and CDR2 is FQNEAQ (reference sequence). The junction had 6 bases not matched to a gene; V was cut back by 5 bases and J by 4 bases. The CDR3 covers 14 residues. CDR3 sequence: CASSTRTSPETQYF. CDR3 nucleotide sequence: TGTGCCAGCAGCACACGGACTAGCCCAGAGACCCAGTACTTC.

The chain joins TRBV27 to TRBJ2-3, with 7 bases lining up with TRBD1. In germline, CDR1 is MNHEY, CDR2 SMNVEV (reference sequence). The CDR3 covers 15 residues. With V trimmed by 4 bases and J by 2 bases, 6 bases remained unmatched. CDR3 sequence: CASSSPGGYTDTQYF. For the CDR3, the DNA is TGTGCCAGCAGTTCCCCAGGGGGATACACAGATACGCAGTATTTT.

CDR3 in DNA: TGTGCCAGCAGCTTAACCCGGACAGGGATCGGAAACACCATATATTTT. Translating it yields CASSLTRTGIGNTIYF. The rearrangement joins TRBV7-9 to TRBJ1-3, with 8 bases aligning to TRBD1. The CDR3 is 16 residues long. With 2 bases clipped from V and 4 bases from J, the junction kept 7 bases outside the gene matches. Germline V gene data show CDR1 as SEHNR and CDR2 as FQNEAQ (reference sequence).

The V and J genes are TRBV19 and TRBJ1-2; no definite D call. The CDR3 is 14 amino acids. Trimming cost V 2 bases and J 2 bases, with 9 bases left between them. CDR1 and CDR2 (germline): LNHDA, SQIVND (reference sequence). The CDR3 DNA follows: TGTGCCAGTAGTATATTTTTACAGAACTATGGCTACACCTTC. Its protein product is CASSIFLQNYGYTF.

This clone was counted once. The chain employs TRBV9 and TRBJ2-5, with 11 bases that match TRBD2. With V trimmed by 4 bases and J by 5 bases, 10 bases remained unmatched. The CDR3 loop spans 16 amino acids. Germline CDR1 reads SGDLS; CDR2 reads YYNGEE. CDR3 protein: CASSTSGSGAGETQYF. The CDR3 DNA sequence: TGTGCCAGCAGCACTAGCGGGAGTGGGGCGGGGGAGACCCAGTACTTC.

The table lists this clone with a few counts. The genes are TRBV7-9 and TRBJ1-1; 7 bases agree with TRBD1. Trimming cost V 3 bases and J 4 bases; bases outside gene matches: 5. Germline V gene lookup returns CDR1 SEHNR and CDR2 FQNEAQ (reference sequence). The CDR3 totals 14 residues. The CDR3 DNA reads as TGTGCCAGCAGCTTCCAACAGGGGAGCACTGAAGCTTTCTTT. This translates into CASSFQQGSTEAFF.

The chain joins TRBV11-2 to TRBJ2-5; D call uncertain. V was shortened by 1 base and J by 4 bases, with 7 bases between the two germline ends. Per the germline V gene, CDR1 is SGHAT and CDR2 is FQNNGV. The CDR3 totals 13 residues. CDR3 bases: TGTGCCAGCAGCTTAGTGTGGGCAGAGACCCAGTACTTC. Translated, it gives CASSLVWAETQYF.

This sequence joins TRBV15 and TRBJ1-1; D uncertain. Trimming left V 1 base short and J 6 bases short, with 12 bases between. This CDR3 has 14 residues. Per germline, CDR1 LNHNV and CDR2 YYDKDF (reference sequence). The CDR3 region has the DNA TGTGCCACCAGCAGAGGCGCGCCGGAGGCTGAAGCTTTCTTT. This codes for CATSRGAPEAEAFF.

This CDR3 is CASSVPPILVGIRANYGYTF. The CDR3 DNA reads TGTGCCAGCAGCGTACCACCAATTTTGGTAGGGATTCGAGCTAACTATGGCTACACCTTC. The chain is built from TRBV21-1 and TRBJ1-2. TRBV21-1 is listed as a pseudogene. The length of the CDR3 is 20 residues.

This chain joins TRBV7-9 and TRBJ2-5; maybe TRBD1 (6 bases). V was pared by 7 bases and J by 1 base, with 16 bases between. This CDR3 has 15 amino acids. From germline, CDR1 is SEHNR and CDR2 FQNEAQ (reference sequence). As DNA, the CDR3 is TGTGCCAGCATAAGGGGGAGAGGCCCCCAAGAGACCCAGTACTTC. Translated, it gives CASIRGRGPQETQYF.

This chain connects TRBV7-2 to TRBJ2-1, with 7 bases fitting TRBD2. From germline, CDR1 is SGHTA and CDR2 FQGNSA. V lost 5 bases and J lost 9; bases outside the gene matches: 10. CDR3 length: 14 amino acids. As DNA, the CDR3 is TGTGCCAGCAGCCCATTGACTAGCTTCGGTGAGCAGTTCTTC. Its protein is CASSPLTSFGEQFF.

The genes are TRBV5-4 and TRBJ2-7, with a weak D call TRBD1 (5 bases). V lost 1 base to trimming and J lost 5 bases, with 10 bases between them. Germline V lookup: CDR1 SGHNT, CDR2 YYREEE (reference sequence). This CDR3 comprises 13 residues. CDR3 region: CASSLSQGDEQYF. The CDR3 nucleotides read TGTGCCAGCAGCTTGAGCCAGGGTGACGAGCAGTACTTC. The full variable domain, its missing parts supplied by reference TRBV5-4 and TRBJ2-7, is ETGVTQSPTHLIKTRGQQVTLRCSSQSGHNTVSWYQQALGQGPQFIFQYYREEENGRGNFPPRFSGLQFPNYSSELNVNALELDDSALYLCASSLSQGDEQYFGPGTRLTVT.

This chain links TRBV9 with TRBJ1-4; D is undetermined. The CDR3 sequence is 15 residues long. Trimming pared 0 bases from V and 2 bases from J, leaving 8 bases between. Germline CDR1 is SGDLS and CDR2 is YYNGEE. The CDR3 DNA sequence: TGTGCCAGCAGCGTAGAGGGCACTACTAATGAAAAACTGTTTTTT. Protein product: CASSVEGTTNEKLFF.

This chain connects TRBV11-3 to TRBJ2-7, with unresolved D. The CDR3 consists of 12 residues. Between the trimmed V and J ends, which lost 5 bases and 0 bases, there was a span of 5 bases. Germline CDR1 is SGHNT and CDR2 is YENEEA. CDR3 sequence (DNA): TGTGCCAGCAGCCTTAACTCCTACGAGCAGTACTTC. Protein: CASSLNSYEQYF. Supplemented by reference TRBV11-3 and TRBJ2-7, the full variable domain reads EAGVVQSPRYKIIEKKQPVAFWCNPISGHNTLYWYLQNLGQGPELLIRYENEEAVDDSQLPKDRFSAERLKGVDSTLKIQPAELGDSAVYLCASSLNSYEQYFGPGTRLTVT.

Of note for this clone: The same CDR3 arises from other DNA sequences in this sample as well. The chain recombines TRBV18 with TRBJ1-1; D perhaps matches TRBD1 (5 bases). The CDR3 contains 11 residues. V gave up 3 bases and J gave up 8 bases, with 7 bases separating them. Per the germline V gene, CDR1 is KGHSH and CDR2 is LQKENI. CDR3 bases: TGTGCCAGCTCACCCGGGACGGAAGCTTTCTTT. It yields the protein CASSPGTEAFF.

As for this clone: The sample has other DNA sequences that encode this CDR3 too. DNA of the CDR3: TGTGCCACCAGCAGAGATGTGAACACTGAAGCTTTCTTT. Residues: CATSRDVNTEAFF. V and J are TRBV15 and TRBJ1-1; no clear D gene. This CDR3 is built from 13 residues. Germline CDR1 is LNHNV and CDR2 is YYDKDF (reference sequence). The ends were cut back, 0 bases at V and 0 bases at J, with 2 bases in the middle.

This clone was recorded a few times. The sample holds other DNA sequences that translate to the same CDR3. The chain recombines TRBV5-1 with TRBJ2-2; D is undetermined. The CDR3 sequence is 14 residues long. From germline, CDR1 is SGHRS and CDR2 YFSETQ. V was trimmed by 0 bases and J by 1 base, leaving 4 bases between them. The CDR3 sequence is CASSLGGNTGELFF. CDR3 coding DNA: TGCGCCAGCAGCTTGGGAGGGAACACCGGGGAGCTGTTTTTT. Full variable domain (remainder filled in from reference TRBV5-1 and TRBJ2-2): KAGVTQTPRYLIKTRGQQVTLSCSPISGHRSVSWYQQTPGQGLQFLFEYFSETQRNKGNFPGRFSGRQFSNSRSEMNVSTLELGDSALYLCASSLGGNTGELFFGEGSRLTVL.

This clone was recorded at least ten times. V and J are TRBV10-2 and TRBJ2-5, with 7 bases matching TRBD2. The CDR3 is 14 residues long. The V gene end was trimmed by 4 bases and the J gene end by 5 bases; junction bases not matched to a gene: 7. Germline loops: CDR1 WSHSY, CDR2 SAAADI. The CDR3 nucleotides are TGCGCCAGCAGTGGCGGGAGAGGGACCGAGACCCAGTACTTC. Translated, it gives CASSGGRGTETQYF.

The CDR3 sequence: CASSQRGQETQYF. The CDR3 bases are TGTGCCAGCAGTCAGCGGGGACAAGAGACCCAGTACTTC. The chain has TRBV5-4 and TRBJ2-5; 7 nucleotides line up with TRBD2. The germline CDR1 and CDR2 sequences are SGHNT and YYREEE (reference sequence). The CDR3 spans 13 residues. With V trimmed by 5 bases and J by 2 bases, 3 bases remained unmatched.

The CDR3 loop is CASSHRTVEGRLDGYTF. The CDR3 DNA follows: TGCGCCAGCAGTCACCGGACGGTGGAGGGGCGTCTAGATGGCTACACCTTC. V is TRBV23-1 and J is TRBJ1-2, with D possibly matching TRBD1 (5 bases). TRBV23-1 is an ORF, with its function uncertain. The CDR3 is 17 amino acids. V lost 3 bases and J 6 bases, leaving 23 bases between the germline ends.